The clone carrying this T cell receptor (beta chain) occurred a few times. As yet, its antigen is unknown. The sample comes from a study of T cell responses to AZD1222 COVID-19 vaccine. Broader study findings: Per reports, nearly half of all spike-specific TCRs target regions that are unmutated in variants. Only 5 or 6 people who got AZD1222 tested seropositive at baseline. It should be noted that donors were predominantly white British and more often female, and clonal diversity was possibly underestimated.

Method: immunoSEQ multiplex PCR; TCRdb's copy keeps in-frame clones and lacks some. The sample shows approximately 180,000 clones, approximately 90% of them seen only once. Trimming shortened V by 4 bases and J by 7 bases, and 25 bases separated the two germline ends. In germline, CDR1 is LGHNA, CDR2 YNFKEQ. This CDR3 is 17 amino acids long. This TCR was recovered from an adult in good health. The chain links TRBV4-2 to TRBJ2-5; a weak D match, TRBD2 (6 bases). The starting material was peripheral blood, obtained on day 0 of AZD1222 vaccination. CDR3 nucleotide sequence: TGTGCCAGCAGCCCGGCCCTTCGACTAGGAGAAAAGGGGACCCAGTACTTC. It translates to CASSPALRLGEKGTQYF.